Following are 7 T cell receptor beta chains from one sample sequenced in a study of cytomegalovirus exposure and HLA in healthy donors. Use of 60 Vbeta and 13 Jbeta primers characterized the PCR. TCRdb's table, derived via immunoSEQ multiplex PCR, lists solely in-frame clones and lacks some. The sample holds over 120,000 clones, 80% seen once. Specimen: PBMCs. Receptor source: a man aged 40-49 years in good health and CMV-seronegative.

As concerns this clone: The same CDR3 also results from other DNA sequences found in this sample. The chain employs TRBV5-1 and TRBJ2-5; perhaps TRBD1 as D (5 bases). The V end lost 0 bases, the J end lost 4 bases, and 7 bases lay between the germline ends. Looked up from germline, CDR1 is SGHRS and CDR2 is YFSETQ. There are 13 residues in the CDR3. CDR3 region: CASSLGGPETQYF. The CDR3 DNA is TGCGCCAGCAGCTTGGGGGGCCCAGAGACCCAGTACTTC.

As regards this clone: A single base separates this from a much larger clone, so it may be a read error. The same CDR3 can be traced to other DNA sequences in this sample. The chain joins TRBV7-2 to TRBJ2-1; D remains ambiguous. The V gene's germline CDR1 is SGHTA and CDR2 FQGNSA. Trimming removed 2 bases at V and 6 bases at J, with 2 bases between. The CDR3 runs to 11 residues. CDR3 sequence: CASSLLNEQFF. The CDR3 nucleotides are TGTGCCAGCAGCTTACTCAATGAGCAGTTCTTC.

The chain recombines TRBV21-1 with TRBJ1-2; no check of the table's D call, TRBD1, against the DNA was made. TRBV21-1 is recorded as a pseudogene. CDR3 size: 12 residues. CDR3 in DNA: TGTGCCAGCGTGGGGCCCCGGCCGGGCTACACCTTC. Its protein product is CASVGPRPGYTF.

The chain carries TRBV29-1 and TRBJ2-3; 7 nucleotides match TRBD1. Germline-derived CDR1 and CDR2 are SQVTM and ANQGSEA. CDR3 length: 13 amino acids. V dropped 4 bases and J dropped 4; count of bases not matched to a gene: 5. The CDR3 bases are TGCAGCGTTGGAAACACAGGGGCAGATACGCAGTATTTT. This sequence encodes CSVGNTGADTQYF.

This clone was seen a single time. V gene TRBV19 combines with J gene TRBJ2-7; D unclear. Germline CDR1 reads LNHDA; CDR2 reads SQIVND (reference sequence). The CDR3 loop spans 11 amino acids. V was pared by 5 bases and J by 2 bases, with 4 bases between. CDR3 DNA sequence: TGTGCCAGTAGTGGCACCTACGAGCAGTACTTC. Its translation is CASSGTYEQYF.

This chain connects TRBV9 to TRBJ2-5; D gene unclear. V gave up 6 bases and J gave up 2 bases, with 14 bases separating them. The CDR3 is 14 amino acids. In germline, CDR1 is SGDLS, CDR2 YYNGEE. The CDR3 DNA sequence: TGTGCCAGCACCCGAAGTCCGGTACAAGAGACCCAGTACTTC. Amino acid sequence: CASTRSPVQETQYF.

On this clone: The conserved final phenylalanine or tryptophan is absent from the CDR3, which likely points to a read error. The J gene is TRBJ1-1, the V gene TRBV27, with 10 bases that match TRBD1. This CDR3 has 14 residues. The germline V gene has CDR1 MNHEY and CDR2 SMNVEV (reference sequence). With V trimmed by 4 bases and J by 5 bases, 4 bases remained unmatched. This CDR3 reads CASSSGTGVTEAFL. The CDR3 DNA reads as TGTGCCAGCAGTTCCGGGACAGGGGTGACTGAAGCTTTCCTT.